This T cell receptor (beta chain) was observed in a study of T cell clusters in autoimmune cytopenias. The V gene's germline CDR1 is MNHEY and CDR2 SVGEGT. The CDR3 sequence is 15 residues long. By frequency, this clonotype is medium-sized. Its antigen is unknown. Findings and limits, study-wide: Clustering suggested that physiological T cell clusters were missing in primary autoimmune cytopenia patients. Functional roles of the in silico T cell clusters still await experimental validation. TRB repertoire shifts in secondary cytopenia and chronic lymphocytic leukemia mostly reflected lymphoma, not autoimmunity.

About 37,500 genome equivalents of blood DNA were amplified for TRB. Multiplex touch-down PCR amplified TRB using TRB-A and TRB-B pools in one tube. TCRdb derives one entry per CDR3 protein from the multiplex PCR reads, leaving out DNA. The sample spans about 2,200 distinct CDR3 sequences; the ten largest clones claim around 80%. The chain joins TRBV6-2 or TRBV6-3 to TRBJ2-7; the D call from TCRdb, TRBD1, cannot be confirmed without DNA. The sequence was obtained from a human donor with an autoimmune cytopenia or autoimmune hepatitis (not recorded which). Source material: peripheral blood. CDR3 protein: CASSYPDGASYEQYF.